Below, 2 T cell receptor beta chains from the same sample are listed, as sequenced in a study of cytomegalovirus exposure and HLA in healthy donors. The PCR used 60 Vbeta and 13 Jbeta primers. This table comes from immunoSEQ multiplex PCR, and its TCRdb copy is limited to in-frame clones, with some not included. The sample contains around 150,000 clones, around 63% of which appear only once. The sample comprised PBMCs. These receptors were taken from a human donor in good health.

V and J are TRBV2 and TRBJ1-6; maybe TRBD1 (5 bases). V was shortened by 4 bases and J by 6 bases, with 10 bases between the two germline ends. CDR3 size: 14 residues. Per germline, CDR1 SNHLY and CDR2 FYNNEI. The CDR3 nucleotides read TGTGCCAGCAGTGGGGGCGGCGGTAATTCACCCCTCCACTTT. It is translated as CASSGGGGNSPLHF.

This chain joins TRBV10-3 and TRBJ1-1, with 9 bases matching TRBD1. Germline V CDR1 and CDR2: ENHRY, SYGVKD. The J segment lost 4 bases and the V segment lost 5 bases, leaving 5 bases of the junction unmatched. The length of the CDR3 is 14 residues. This chain's CDR3 is CAISRDREGTEAFF. CDR3 coding DNA: TGTGCCATCAGTCGGGACAGGGAAGGCACTGAAGCTTTCTTT.